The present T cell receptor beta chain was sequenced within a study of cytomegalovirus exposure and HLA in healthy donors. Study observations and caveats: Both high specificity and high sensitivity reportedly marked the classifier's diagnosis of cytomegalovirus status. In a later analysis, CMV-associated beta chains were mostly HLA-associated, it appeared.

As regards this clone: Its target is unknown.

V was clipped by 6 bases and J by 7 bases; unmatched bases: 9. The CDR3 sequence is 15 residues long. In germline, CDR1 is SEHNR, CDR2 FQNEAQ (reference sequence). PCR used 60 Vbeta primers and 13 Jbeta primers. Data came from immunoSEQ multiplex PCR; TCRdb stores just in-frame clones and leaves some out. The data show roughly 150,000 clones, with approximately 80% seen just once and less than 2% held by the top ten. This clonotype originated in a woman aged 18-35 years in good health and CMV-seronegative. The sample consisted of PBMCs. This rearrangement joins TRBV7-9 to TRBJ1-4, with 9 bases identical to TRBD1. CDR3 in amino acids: CASSLQGAWGEKLFF. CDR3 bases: TGTGCCAGCAGTCTACAGGGGGCCTGGGGTGAAAAACTGTTTTTT. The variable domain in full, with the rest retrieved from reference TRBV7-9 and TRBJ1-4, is DTGVSQNPRHKITKRGQNVTFRCDPISEHNRLYWYRQTLGQGPEFLTYFQNEAQLEKSRLLSDRFSAERPKGSFSTLEIQRTEQGDSAMYLCASSLQGAWGEKLFFGSGTQLSVL.